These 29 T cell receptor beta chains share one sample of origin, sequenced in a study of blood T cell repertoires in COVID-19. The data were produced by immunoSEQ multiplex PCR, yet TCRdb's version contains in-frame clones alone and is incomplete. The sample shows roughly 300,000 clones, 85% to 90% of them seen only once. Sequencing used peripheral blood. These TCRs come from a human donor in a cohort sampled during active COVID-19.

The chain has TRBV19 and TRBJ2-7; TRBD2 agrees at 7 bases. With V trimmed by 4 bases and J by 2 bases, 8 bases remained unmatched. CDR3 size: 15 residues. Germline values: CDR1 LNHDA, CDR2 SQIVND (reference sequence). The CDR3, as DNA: TGTGCCAGTAGTACAAAGCGGGAACCTACCTACGAGCAGTACTTC. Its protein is CASSTKREPTYEQYF.

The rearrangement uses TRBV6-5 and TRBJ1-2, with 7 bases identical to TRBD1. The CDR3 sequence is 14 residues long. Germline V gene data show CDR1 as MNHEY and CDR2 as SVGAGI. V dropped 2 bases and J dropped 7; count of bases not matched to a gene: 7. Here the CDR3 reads CASSYNRGPGGYTF. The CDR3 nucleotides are TGTGCCAGCAGTTACAACAGGGGCCCTGGTGGCTACACCTTC.

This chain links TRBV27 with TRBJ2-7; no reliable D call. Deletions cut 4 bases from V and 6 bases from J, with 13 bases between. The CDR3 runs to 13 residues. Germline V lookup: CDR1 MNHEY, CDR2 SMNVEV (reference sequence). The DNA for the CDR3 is TGTGCCAGCAGTTGGGCAAATGGGCGCGAGCAGTACTTC. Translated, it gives CASSWANGREQYF.

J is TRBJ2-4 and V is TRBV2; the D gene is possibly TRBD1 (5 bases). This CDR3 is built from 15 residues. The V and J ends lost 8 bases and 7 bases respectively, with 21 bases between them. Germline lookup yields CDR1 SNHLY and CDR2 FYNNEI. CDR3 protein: CASGGQGQGGNIQYF. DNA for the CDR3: TGTGCCAGCGGCGGCCAAGGTCAGGGTGGGAACATTCAGTACTTC.

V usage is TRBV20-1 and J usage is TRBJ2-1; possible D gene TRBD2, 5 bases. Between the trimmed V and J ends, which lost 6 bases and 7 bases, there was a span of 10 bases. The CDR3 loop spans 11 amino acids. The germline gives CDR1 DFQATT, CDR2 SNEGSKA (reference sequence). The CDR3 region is CSAIGENEQFF. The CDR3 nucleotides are TGCAGTGCCATCGGGGAAAATGAGCAGTTCTTC.

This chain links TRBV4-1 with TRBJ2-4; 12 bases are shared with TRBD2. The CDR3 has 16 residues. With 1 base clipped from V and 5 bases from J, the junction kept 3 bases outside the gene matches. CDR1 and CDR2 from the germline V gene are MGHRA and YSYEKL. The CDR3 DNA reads TGCGCCAGCAGCCAAGGCAGACTAGCGGGGGAAAACATTCAGTACTTC. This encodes CASSQGRLAGENIQYF.

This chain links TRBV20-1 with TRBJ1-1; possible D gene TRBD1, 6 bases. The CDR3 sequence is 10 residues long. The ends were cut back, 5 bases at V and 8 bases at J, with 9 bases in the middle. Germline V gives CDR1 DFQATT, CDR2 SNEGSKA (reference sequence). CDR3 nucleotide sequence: TGCAGTGCTGTGGACAGAGAAGCTTTCTTT. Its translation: CSAVDREAFF.

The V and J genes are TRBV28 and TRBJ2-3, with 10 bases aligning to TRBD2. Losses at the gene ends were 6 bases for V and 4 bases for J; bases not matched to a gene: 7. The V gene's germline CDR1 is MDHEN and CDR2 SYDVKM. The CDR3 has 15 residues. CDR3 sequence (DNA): TGTGCCAGCAGGAAAGCGGGAGGGAACGCAGATACGCAGTATTTT. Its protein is CASRKAGGNADTQYF.

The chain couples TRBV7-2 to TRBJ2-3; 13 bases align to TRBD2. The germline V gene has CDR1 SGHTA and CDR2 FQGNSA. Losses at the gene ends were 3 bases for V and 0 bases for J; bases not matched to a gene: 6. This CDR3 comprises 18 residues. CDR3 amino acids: CASSLSGTSGVSTDTQYF. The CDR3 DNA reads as TGTGCCAGCAGCTTGTCCGGGACTAGCGGGGTGAGCACAGATACGCAGTATTTT.

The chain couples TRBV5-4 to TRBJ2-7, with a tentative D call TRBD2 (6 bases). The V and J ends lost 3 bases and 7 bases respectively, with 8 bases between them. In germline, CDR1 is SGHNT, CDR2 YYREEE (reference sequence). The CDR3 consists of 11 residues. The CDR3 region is CASSWGREQYF. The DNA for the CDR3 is TGTGCCAGCAGCTGGGGGAGGGAGCAGTACTTC.

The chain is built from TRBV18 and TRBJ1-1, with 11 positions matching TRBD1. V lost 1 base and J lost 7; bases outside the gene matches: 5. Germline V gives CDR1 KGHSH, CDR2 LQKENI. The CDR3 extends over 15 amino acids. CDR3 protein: CASSPRTGGKSEAFF. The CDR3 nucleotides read TGTGCCAGCTCACCACGGACAGGGGGCAAAAGTGAAGCTTTCTTT.

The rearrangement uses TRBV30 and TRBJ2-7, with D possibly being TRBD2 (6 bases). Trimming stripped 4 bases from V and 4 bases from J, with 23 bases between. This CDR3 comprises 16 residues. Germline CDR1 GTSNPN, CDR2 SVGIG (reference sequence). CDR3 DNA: TGTGCCTGGATGGCGGTAGGGACTCCGAAGGCGTACGAGCAGTACTTC. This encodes CAWMAVGTPKAYEQYF.

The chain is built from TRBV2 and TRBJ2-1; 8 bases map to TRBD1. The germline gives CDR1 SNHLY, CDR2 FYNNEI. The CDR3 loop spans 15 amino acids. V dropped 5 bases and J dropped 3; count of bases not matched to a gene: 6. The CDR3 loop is CASSRQGLNYNEQFF. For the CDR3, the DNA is TGTGCCAGCAGTAGACAGGGGTTAAACTACAATGAGCAGTTCTTC.

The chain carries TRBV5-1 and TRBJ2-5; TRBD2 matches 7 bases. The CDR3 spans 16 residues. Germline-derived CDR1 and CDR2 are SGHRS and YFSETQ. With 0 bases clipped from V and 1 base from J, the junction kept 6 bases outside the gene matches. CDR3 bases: TGCGCCAGCAGCTTGGGAGGAGCGGGACTCCAAGAGACCCAGTACTTC. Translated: CASSLGGAGLQETQYF.

DNA for the CDR3: TGCGCCAGCAGCCAAGATCATCAGACAGGGGGCAATGAAAAACTGTTTTTT. The encoded protein is CASSQDHQTGGNEKLFF. The chain has TRBV4-1 and TRBJ1-4; 10 nucleotides align to TRBD1. V trimming: 0 bases; J trimming: 5 bases; junction bases outside the gene matches: 6. This CDR3 comprises 17 residues. From germline, CDR1 is MGHRA and CDR2 YSYEKL.

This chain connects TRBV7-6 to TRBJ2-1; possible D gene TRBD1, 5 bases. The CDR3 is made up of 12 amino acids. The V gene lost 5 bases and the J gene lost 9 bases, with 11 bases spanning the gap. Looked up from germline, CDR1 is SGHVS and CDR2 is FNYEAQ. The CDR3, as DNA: TGTGCCAGCAGCCCTCAGGGTGGTGAGCAGTTCTTC. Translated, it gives CASSPQGGEQFF.

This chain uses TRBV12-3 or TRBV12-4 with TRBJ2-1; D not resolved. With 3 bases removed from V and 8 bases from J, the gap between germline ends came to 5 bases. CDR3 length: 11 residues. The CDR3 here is CASSFLYEQFF. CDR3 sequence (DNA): TGTGCCAGCAGTTTTCTGTATGAGCAGTTCTTC.

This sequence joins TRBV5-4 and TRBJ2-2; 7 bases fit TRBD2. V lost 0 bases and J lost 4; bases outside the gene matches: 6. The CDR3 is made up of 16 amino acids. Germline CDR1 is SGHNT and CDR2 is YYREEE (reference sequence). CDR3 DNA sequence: TGTGCCAGCAGCTTGGGAGGCGGGAGAAGCACCGGGGAGCTGTTTTTT. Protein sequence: CASSLGGGRSTGELFF.

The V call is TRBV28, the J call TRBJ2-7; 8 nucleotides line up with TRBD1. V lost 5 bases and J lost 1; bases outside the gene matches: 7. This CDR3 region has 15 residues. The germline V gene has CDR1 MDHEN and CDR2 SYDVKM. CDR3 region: CASSRQGRGSYEQYF. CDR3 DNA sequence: TGTGCCAGCAGTAGACAGGGGAGAGGGTCCTACGAGCAGTACTTC. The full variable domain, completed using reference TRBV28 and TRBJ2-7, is DVKVTQSSRYLVKRTGEKVFLECVQDMDHENMFWYRQDPGLGLRLIYFSYDVKMKEKGDIPEGYSVSREKKERFSLILESASTNQTSMYLCASSRQGRGSYEQYFGPGTRLTVT.

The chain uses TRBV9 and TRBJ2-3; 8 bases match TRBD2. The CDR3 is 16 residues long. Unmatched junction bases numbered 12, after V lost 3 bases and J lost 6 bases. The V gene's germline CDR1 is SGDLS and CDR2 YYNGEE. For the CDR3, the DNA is TGTGCCAGCAGCGGAGCCCGGGGGGGTGTTGTGGATACGCAGTATTTT. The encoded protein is CASSGARGGVVDTQYF.

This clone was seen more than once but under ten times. The CDR3 bases are TGTGCCTGCTTACCGGGAAAACGGCAGTTCTTC. This codes for CACLPGKRQFF. The rearrangement joins TRBV30 to TRBJ2-1; perhaps TRBD2 as D (5 bases). The germline V and J ends were trimmed by 6 bases and 12 bases, with 15 bases remaining between them. The CDR3 totals 11 residues. Germline values: CDR1 GTSNPN, CDR2 SVGIG (reference sequence).

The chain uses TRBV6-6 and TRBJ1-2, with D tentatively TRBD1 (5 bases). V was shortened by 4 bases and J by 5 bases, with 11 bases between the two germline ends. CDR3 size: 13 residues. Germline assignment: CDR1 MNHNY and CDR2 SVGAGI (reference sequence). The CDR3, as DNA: TGTGCCAGCAGTTTCAGGGAGGAGTATGGCTACACCTTC. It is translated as CASSFREEYGYTF.

The CDR3 region has the DNA TGTGCCAGCAGCTTTAGGACAGGTGGAACTACCGGGGAGCTGTTTTTT. This gives the protein CASSFRTGGTTGELFF. The rearrangement uses TRBV5-4 and TRBJ2-2; TRBD1 agrees at 7 bases. With 2 bases clipped from V and 5 bases from J, the junction kept 9 bases outside the gene matches. This CDR3 is 16 amino acids long. Germline V lookup: CDR1 SGHNT, CDR2 YYREEE (reference sequence).

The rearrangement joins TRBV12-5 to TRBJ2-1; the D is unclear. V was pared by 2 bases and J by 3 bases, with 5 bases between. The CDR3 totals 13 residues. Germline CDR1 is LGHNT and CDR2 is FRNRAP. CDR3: CASGLYSYNEQFF. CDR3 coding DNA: TGTGCTAGTGGTTTGTACAGCTACAATGAGCAGTTCTTC.

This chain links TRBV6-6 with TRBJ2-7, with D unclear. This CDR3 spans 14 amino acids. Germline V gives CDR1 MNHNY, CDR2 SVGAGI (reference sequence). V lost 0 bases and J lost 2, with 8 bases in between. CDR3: CASSYSSRAYEQYF. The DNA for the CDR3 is TGTGCCAGCAGTTACTCGAGTAGAGCCTACGAGCAGTACTTC.

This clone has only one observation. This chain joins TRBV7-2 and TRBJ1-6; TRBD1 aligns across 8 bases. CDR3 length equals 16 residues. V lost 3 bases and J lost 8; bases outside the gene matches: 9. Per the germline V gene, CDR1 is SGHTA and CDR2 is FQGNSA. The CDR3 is CASSFAGGTFYSPLHF. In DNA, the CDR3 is TGTGCCAGCAGCTTCGCAGGGGGCACCTTTTATTCACCCCTCCACTTT.

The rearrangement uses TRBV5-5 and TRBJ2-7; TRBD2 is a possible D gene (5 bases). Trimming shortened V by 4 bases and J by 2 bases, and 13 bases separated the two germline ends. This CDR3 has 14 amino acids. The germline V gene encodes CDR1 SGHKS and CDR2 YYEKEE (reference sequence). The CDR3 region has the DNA TGTGCCAGCAGCCTGGGAGCGGCTACCTACGAGCAGTACTTC. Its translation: CASSLGAATYEQYF.

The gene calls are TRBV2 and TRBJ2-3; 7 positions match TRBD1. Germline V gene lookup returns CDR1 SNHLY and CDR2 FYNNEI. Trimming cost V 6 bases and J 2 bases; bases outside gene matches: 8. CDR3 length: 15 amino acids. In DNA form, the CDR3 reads TGTGCCAGCAGCCCCGCAGGACAGGCCACAGATACGCAGTATTTT. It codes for CASSPAGQATDTQYF.

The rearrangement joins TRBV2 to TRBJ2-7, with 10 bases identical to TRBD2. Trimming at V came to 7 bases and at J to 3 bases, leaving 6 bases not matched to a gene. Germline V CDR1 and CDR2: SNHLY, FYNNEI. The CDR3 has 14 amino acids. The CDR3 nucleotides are TGTGCCAGCACCGGCGGGACTAGCGTCTACGAGCAGTACTTC. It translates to CASTGGTSVYEQYF.